The rows below give T cell receptor beta chains drawn from one sample of a study of blood T cell repertoires in COVID-19. Clones were sequenced by immunoSEQ multiplex PCR, and TCRdb holds only the in-frame ones, with some missing. The sample has 98,000 or so clones; about 86% are singletons. The sequenced sample was peripheral blood. These receptor sequences come from a woman aged 60 to 75 in a cohort sampled during active or convalescent COVID-19. CDR3s include the opening cysteine and the closing phenylalanine or tryptophan. A D gene is named only where the DNA matches it firmly. Only some rows state a clone size, as once, few, many or a class for expanded clones.

>TRBJ1-6|TRBD1|TRBV9|.
TGTGCCAGCAGCGTGGAGCAGGGGGCCAATTCACCCCTCCACTTT
CASSVEQGANSPLHF
>TRBJ1-3|.|TRBV3-1/TRBV3-2|once
TGTGCCAGCAGCCTCAGGGGTCGGAGCTCTGGAAACACCATATATTTT
CASSLRGRSSGNTIYF
>TRBJ2-1|.|TRBV3-1/TRBV3-2|.
TGTGCCAGCAGCCAACGTTCCTACTCCTACAATGAGCAGTTCTTC
CASSQRSYSYNEQFF
>TRBJ1-1|.|TRBV3-1/TRBV3-2|.
TGTGCCAGCAGCCAAGATCAGGGAGGGGTGTATTCTGAAGCTTTCTTT
CASSQDQGGVYSEAFF
>TRBJ1-1|.|TRBV29-1|.
TGCAGCGCCCGGGACCCCAACGGGAGCACTGAAGCTTTCTTT
CSARDPNGSTEAFF
>TRBJ2-3|.|TRBV7-9|once
TGTGCCAGCAGCTTATTACAAGACACAGATACGCAGTATTTT
CASSLLQDTDTQYF
>TRBJ1-1|.|TRBV5-1|.
TGCGCCAGCAGCTTGGGGACCAGGGGACAGAACACTGAAGCTTTCTTT
CASSLGTRGQNTEAFF
>TRBJ1-6|.|TRBV28|.
TGTGCCAGCAGTTTAGCTAGCTCCTATAATTCACCCCTCCACTTT
CASSLASSYNSPLHF
>TRBJ2-1|TRBD2|TRBV7-2|.
TGTGCCAGCAGCCTAGGGACTAGCGGGAGGTTCTACAATGAGCAGTTCTTC
CASSLGTSGRFYNEQFF
>TRBJ2-7|TRBD1|TRBV3-1/TRBV3-2|.
TGTGCCAGCAGCCTTTCCTCCGGGACAGGGGGCGGGTACGAGCAGTACTTC
CASSLSSGTGGGYEQYF
>TRBJ1-2|.|TRBV5-1|once
TGCGCCAGCAGCTTGGCAGAACATTATGGCTACACCTTC
CASSLAEHYGYTF
>TRBJ2-2|TRBD2|TRBV15|once
TGTGCCACCAGGGGAGGGCCGGGCACCGGGGAGCTGTTTTTT
CATRGGPGTGELFF
>TRBJ1-2|TRBD1|TRBV6-5|.
TGTGCCAGCAGTAAACAGGGGGCGCAGTATGATGGCTACACCTTC
CASSKQGAQYDGYTF
>TRBJ2-1|TRBD2|TRBV4-2|few
TGTGCCAGCAGCCAAACATTCTTTGCGGGAGAGTCCGACAATGAGCAGTTCTTC
CASSQTFFAGESDNEQFF
>TRBJ1-4|.|TRBV7-9|.
TGTGCCAGCAGCCTCAGTCTTGCAACTAATGAAAAACTGTTTTTT
CASSLSLATNEKLFF
>TRBJ2-3|TRBD1|TRBV6-5|.
TGTGCCAGCAAAGGACAGGGGGCATCAAATACGCAGTATTTT
CASKGQGASNTQYF
>TRBJ2-7|.|TRBV27|.
TGTGCCAGCAGTCCTCAGGGGTGGGCCCCCTACGAGCAGTACTTC
CASSPQGWAPYEQYF
>TRBJ1-5|TRBD1|TRBV28|.
TGTGCCAGCAGTTTTTTGGACAGGCCCCTCAATCAGCCCCAGCATTTT
CASSFLDRPLNQPQHF
>TRBJ1-4|TRBD1|TRBV29-1|.
TGCAGCGTTACCCGGACAGGGGGAGAAAAACTGTTTTTT
CSVTRTGGEKLFF
>TRBJ2-1|TRBD2|TRBV3-1/TRBV3-2|.
TGTGCCAGCAGTCCCCGGACTAGCGGGAGGGCCTCCTACAATGAGCAGTTCTTC
CASSPRTSGRASYNEQFF
>TRBJ1-1|.|TRBV9|few
TGTGCCAGCAGCCCGAGGACGGGAAACACTGAAGCTTTCTTT
CASSPRTGNTEAFF
>TRBJ1-2|.|TRBV18|.
TGTGCCAGCTCACCGGACAGCGCTAATGGCTACACCTTC
CASSPDSANGYTF
>TRBJ1-1|TRBD1|TRBV10-3|.
TGTGCCATCAGTCCCCAGACAGGGACGAACACTGAAGCTTTCTTT
CAISPQTGTNTEAFF
>TRBJ1-4|.|TRBV7-7|.
TGTGCTAGCAGCGTCGGACTCGGGTCTAATGAAAAACTGTTTTTT
CASSVGLGSNEKLFF
>TRBJ2-2|.|TRBV14|.
TGTGCCAGCAGCCAGTGGCCAGGGGACACCGGGGAGCTGTTTTTT
CASSQWPGDTGELFF
>TRBJ2-5|TRBD1|TRBV5-8|once
TGTGCCAGCATCCGACAGGGGGGAGAGACCCAGTACTTC
CASIRQGGETQYF
>TRBJ2-1|.|TRBV28|many
TGTGCCAGCAGTTTCAGGACTATATACAATGAGCAGTTCTTC
CASSFRTIYNEQFF
>TRBJ2-7|.|TRBV7-3|.
TGTGCCAGCAGCCCTACCGCTGGGCGGGGCTACGAGCAGTACTTC
CASSPTAGRGYEQYF
>TRBJ2-1|.|TRBV28|.
TGTGCCAGCAGACCCACCGACTCCCCGGGGAGGAATGAGCAGTTCTTC
CASRPTDSPGRNEQFF
>TRBJ1-6|TRBD1|TRBV3-1/TRBV3-2|.
TGTGCCAGCAGCCACACAGGGGCCTATAATTCACCCCTCCACTTT
CASSHTGAYNSPLHF
>TRBJ1-1|.|TRBV10-3|.
TGTGCCATCAGTGAGGGAAGGGGAATGGGAGCTTTCTTT
CAISEGRGMGAFF
>TRBJ2-6|.|TRBV6-6|.
TGTGCCAGCAGTTCCATCGGGACACAAGGGGCCAACGTCCTGACTTTC
CASSSIGTQGANVLTF
>TRBJ1-1|TRBD1|TRBV6-5|few
TGTGCCAGCAGTTACGCCGGGACAGGAAAAGCTTTCTTT
CASSYAGTGKAFF
>TRBJ2-7|.|TRBV24-1|.
TGTGCCACCAGTGAGCCCCACAGGTCATCCTCTATGGAGCAGTACTTC
CATSEPHRSSSMEQYF
>TRBJ2-1|TRBD1|TRBV4-2|.
TGTGCCAGCAGCCAAGAACCCGGACAGGGAGGCGATGAGCAGTTCTTC
CASSQEPGQGGDEQFF
>TRBJ2-2|TRBD1|TRBV5-1|once
TGCGCCAGCAGCTGGGACAGGGGGGACGGGGAGCTGTTTTTT
CASSWDRGDGELFF
>TRBJ2-5|TRBD2|TRBV5-1|.
TGCGCCAGCAGCGGGGGGCGCGGGGGGACCCAAGAGACCCAGTACTTC
CASSGGRGGTQETQYF
>TRBJ2-1|TRBD1|TRBV6-5|.
TGTGCCAGCAGTTGGGGGACAGGGGGCATGAATGAGCAGTTCTTC
CASSWGTGGMNEQFF
>TRBJ2-2|.|TRBV15|.
TGTGCCACCAGCAGAGATTGGGCCAGTAACACCGGGGAGCTGTTTTTT
CATSRDWASNTGELFF
>TRBJ2-5|.|TRBV4-1|.
TGCGCCAGCAGCCAAGGAACTAGCCAAGTTCAAGAGACCCAGTACTTC
CASSQGTSQVQETQYF
>TRBJ1-3|.|TRBV6-5|.
TGTGCCAGCAGTTACGGGCAGGGAACTGGAAACACCATATATTTT
CASSYGQGTGNTIYF
>TRBJ2-3|TRBD2|TRBV7-2|.
TGTGCCAGCAGCTTAGCGGGGGGGGTCACGGATACGCAGTATTTT
CASSLAGGVTDTQYF
>TRBJ2-3|.|TRBV12-3/TRBV12-4|once
TGTGCCAGCAGTTACCGCGGCACAGATACGCAGTATTTT
CASSYRGTDTQYF
>TRBJ2-1|.|TRBV10-3|.
TGTGCCATCAGTGAGCCGAGCTCCTACAATGAGCAGTTCTTC
CAISEPSSYNEQFF
>TRBJ1-1|.|TRBV6-5|.
TGTGCCAGCAGTTACAGTGGGGGCGCGAGGACTGAAGCTTTCTTT
CASSYSGGARTEAFF
>TRBJ1-1|TRBD1|TRBV9|.
TGTGCCAGCAGCGTGGACAGGGGGCGCGGTGAAGCTTTCTTT
CASSVDRGRGEAFF
>TRBJ1-1|TRBD1|TRBV10-2|.
TGCGCCAGCAGTGAGTCGAGGGGGACAGGGGGTAGGACTGAAGCTTTCTTT
CASSESRGTGGRTEAFF
>TRBJ2-2|TRBD2|TRBV6-1|.
TGTGCCAGCAGTGAACGGCGCGGGAGTTCCACCGGGGAGCTGTTTTTT
CASSERRGSSTGELFF
>TRBJ2-3|TRBD2|TRBV9|once
TGTGCCAGCGGACCCCTAAGCGGGGGTCCCGGGTGGACAGATACGCAGTATTTT
CASGPLSGGPGWTDTQYF
>TRBJ1-1|TRBD1|TRBV2|few
TGTGCCAGCAGGGGGGGACAGCACATGAACACTGAAGCTTTCTTT
CASRGGQHMNTEAFF